This T cell receptor (beta chain) was sequenced during a study of patients and donors after allogeneic stem cell transplantation. This CDR3 has 12 residues. Trimming removed 2 bases at V and 7 bases at J, with 5 bases between. There are many counts of this clonotype. Each CDR3 protein gets one entry after TCRdb re-called the RT-PCR reads with MiXCR. Here the sample spans under 200,000 distinct CDR3 sequences, 24% being singletons. Sequencing was done on a sample of blood, either unsorted or a sorted T cell fraction (not recorded which). The sequence was obtained from a human donor who was either an allogeneic HSCT recipient or a stem cell or donor lymphocyte infusion donor (not recorded which). It is not recorded whose cells these are; they may come from a transplant donor. The chain recombines TRBV12-3 or TRBV12-4 with TRBJ1-4; D gene uncertain. The CDR3 is CASSLMSEKLFF. In DNA, the CDR3 is TGTGCCAGCAGTTTAATGAGTGAAAAACTGTTTTTT.